These 32 T cell receptor beta chains came from one sample sequenced in a study of CD8 T cells in ankylosing spondylitis. General study points: It appeared that ankylosing spondylitis blood was characterized by a TCR beta motif of roughly 8 highly homologous variants.

The antigens these receptors bind are not known. TCRdb called the 5' RACE reads again in MiXCR, with one record for every CDR3 protein. Of around 140,000 distinct CDR3 sequences detected, roughly 17% appear once; the ten largest clones hold around a third. Sequenced material: blood, either unsorted or a sorted T cell fraction (not recorded which). Receptor source: a male donor with ankylosing spondylitis.

This clonotype was seen repeatedly, ten times or more. This chain joins TRBV2 and TRBJ1-5; 9 bases are shared with TRBD1. With 8 bases clipped from V and 3 bases from J, the junction kept 11 bases outside the gene matches. Germline V gene lookup returns CDR1 SNHLY and CDR2 FYNNEI. The CDR3 contains 16 residues. CDR3 sequence: CASGGQGAPNNQPQHF. The CDR3 nucleotides are TGTGCCAGCGGGGGACAGGGCGCACCAAACAATCAGCCCCAGCATTTT.

This clonotype was found a few times. The chain recombines TRBV24-1 with TRBJ2-2; no reliable D call. With 9 bases removed from V and 4 bases from J, the gap between germline ends came to 5 bases. Per the germline V gene, CDR1 is KGHDR and CDR2 is SFDVKD. The CDR3 is made up of 11 amino acids. In nucleotides, the CDR3 is TGTGCCACCGCTGGCACCGGGGAGCTGTTTTTT. Its protein product is CATAGTGELFF.

The genes are TRBV12-3 or TRBV12-4 and TRBJ2-7; unclear D gene. The CDR3 is 12 residues long. The germline V and J ends were trimmed by 5 bases and 3 bases, with 8 bases remaining between them. CDR3 amino acids: CASSTQFYEQYF. The DNA of the CDR3 is TGTGCCAGCAGTACCCAGTTCTACGAGCAGTACTTC.

This clonotype showed up just once. V gene TRBV3-1 combines with J gene TRBJ2-7; 13 bases are a match to TRBD2. V gave up 5 bases and J gave up 3 bases; unmatched junction bases: 4. The CDR3 sequence is 15 residues long. CDR1 is LGHDT, CDR2 YNNKEL, per germline (reference sequence). As DNA, the CDR3 is TGTGCCAGCAGCTGGACTAGCGGGAGTAGCTACGAGCAGTACTTC. Translated: CASSWTSGSSYEQYF.

J is TRBJ1-6 and V is TRBV12-3 or TRBV12-4; no firm D call. V shed 2 bases and J shed 3 bases, with 2 bases lying between them. The CDR3 consists of 13 residues. The CDR3 spells CASSLNYNSPLHF. The CDR3 region has the DNA TGTGCCAGCAGTTTAAACTATAATTCACCCCTCCACTTT.

The J gene is TRBJ2-3, the V gene TRBV12-3 or TRBV12-4; TRBD2 matches at 12 bases. V lost 5 bases, J lost 4 bases, and 16 bases stayed unmatched. The CDR3 spans 19 residues. The CDR3 nucleotides are TGTGCCAGCAGTACGGGACTAGCGGGCGTCGCTCAATGGGCAGATACGCAGTATTTT. It is translated as CASSTGLAGVAQWADTQYF.

The chain links TRBV7-9 to TRBJ2-1; the match to TRBD2 covers 14 bases. The CDR3 contains 16 residues. Germline V gene data show CDR1 as SEHNR and CDR2 as FQNEAQ (reference sequence). Losses at the gene ends were 5 bases for V and 8 bases for J; bases not matched to a gene: 8. As DNA, the CDR3 is TGTGCCAGCAGCCTTCCAACGGGACTAGCGGGAGATGAGCAGTTCTTC. It translates to CASSLPTGLAGDEQFF. Filled out from reference TRBV7-9 and TRBJ2-1, the complete variable domain reads DTGVSQNPRHKITKRGQNVTFRCDPISEHNRLYWYRQTLGQGPEFLTYFQNEAQLEKSRLLSDRFSAERPKGSFSTLEIQRTEQGDSAMYLCASSLPTGLAGDEQFFGPGTRLTVL.

The rearrangement links TRBV6-1 to TRBJ2-1, with D possibly being TRBD1 (6 bases). The V end was cut by 3 bases, the J end by 10 bases, with 19 bases between. Germline loops: CDR1 MNHNS, CDR2 SASEGT. The CDR3 has 15 amino acids. The CDR3 loop reads CASSEGAGPSGEQFF. The DNA for the CDR3 is TGTGCCAGCAGTGAGGGGGCAGGCCCTTCAGGGGAGCAGTTCTTC.

This chain joins TRBV27 and TRBJ2-1, with 10 bases matching TRBD1. The trim removed 10 bases at V and 4 bases at J, leaving 7 bases unmatched. Germline lookup yields CDR1 MNHEY and CDR2 SMNVEV (reference sequence). This CDR3 has 14 amino acids. The CDR3 sequence is CATGDRGPYNEQFF. The CDR3 DNA sequence: TGTGCCACAGGGGACAGGGGCCCTTACAATGAGCAGTTCTTC.

V is TRBV15 and J is TRBJ2-1; 9 bases map to TRBD2. Germline CDR1 is LNHNV and CDR2 is YYDKDF (reference sequence). Unmatched junction bases numbered 5, after V lost 1 base and J lost 4 bases. The CDR3 extends over 16 amino acids. The CDR3 protein is CATSRGKREVYNEQFF. Written as DNA, the CDR3 is TGTGCCACCAGCAGAGGGAAGCGGGAGGTTTACAATGAGCAGTTCTTC.

V usage is TRBV4-3 and J usage is TRBJ2-5; TRBD1 is a possible D gene (6 bases). Germline lookup yields CDR1 LGHNA and CDR2 YSLEER. CDR3 length equals 15 residues. Trimming removed 3 bases at V and 2 bases at J, with 13 bases between. CDR3 DNA: TGCGCCAGCAGCCAGGAACAGGGCTATCAAGAGACCCAGTACTTC. As protein: CASSQEQGYQETQYF.

The chain combines TRBV7-9 with TRBJ2-3; D unresolved. Trimming took 1 base from V and 2 from J, leaving 4 bases between them. CDR3 length equals 13 residues. Germline values: CDR1 SEHNR, CDR2 FQNEAQ (reference sequence). CDR3 DNA sequence: TGTGCCAGCAGCTTAGGGGACACAGATACGCAGTATTTT. It codes for CASSLGDTDTQYF.

The CDR3 DNA follows: TGTGCCAGCTGGGGGGCTAGCGGGAATCTCTACGAGCAGTACTTC. Its translation: CASWGASGNLYEQYF. The chain couples TRBV27 to TRBJ2-7, with 9 bases lining up with TRBD2. The CDR3 length is 15 residues. In germline, CDR1 is MNHEY, CDR2 SMNVEV (reference sequence). V trimming: 8 bases; J trimming: 3 bases; junction bases outside the gene matches: 11.

This clonotype came up a few times. The chain links TRBV6-1 to TRBJ2-5; D is undetermined. CDR1 and CDR2 (germline): MNHNS, SASEGT. This CDR3 is built from 15 residues. V lost 5 bases, J lost 1 base, and 14 bases lay in between. The CDR3 loop reads CASSPPLPIQETQYF. The DNA for the CDR3 is TGTGCCAGCAGTCCCCCCCTTCCTATCCAAGAGACCCAGTACTTC.

This clonotype was counted between two and nine times. The chain employs TRBV9 and TRBJ2-1, with 9 bases lining up with TRBD2. The CDR3 has 17 amino acids. The J segment lost 0 bases and the V segment lost 0 bases, leaving 4 bases of the junction unmatched. Germline CDR1 is SGDLS and CDR2 is YYNGEE. The CDR3 DNA follows: TGTGCCAGCAGCGTAGGCGGGAGGGGACTCTCCTACAATGAGCAGTTCTTC. Its protein product is CASSVGGRGLSYNEQFF.

The chain joins TRBV27 to TRBJ2-7, with D perhaps matching TRBD1 or TRBD2 (6 bases each). The CDR3 has 13 amino acids. V was trimmed by 7 bases and J by 4 bases, leaving 14 bases between them. Germline CDR1 and CDR2: MNHEY and SMNVEV (reference sequence). CDR3 amino acids: CASMMGGSYEQYF. CDR3 in DNA: TGTGCCAGCATGATGGGGGGCTCTTACGAGCAGTACTTC.

There are a few counts of this clonotype. The rearrangement joins TRBV15 to TRBJ2-2; the D gene is possibly TRBD1 (5 bases). The CDR3 is 17 amino acids. Trimming took off 3 bases at V and 6 bases at J, with 20 bases between the two ends. The germline gives CDR1 LNHNV, CDR2 YYDKDF (reference sequence). CDR3 nucleotides: TGTGCCACCAGCAGGGATCCACTGACAGACCCTTCCGGGGAGCTGTTTTTT. Translating it yields CATSRDPLTDPSGELFF.

This clonotype was recorded a few times. The chain is built from TRBV20-1 and TRBJ2-2, with D perhaps TRBD1 (6 bases). Trimming left V 0 bases short and J 7 bases short, with 9 bases between. Germline CDR1 and CDR2: DFQATT and SNEGSKA (reference sequence). The CDR3 is 13 residues long. The CDR3 region is CSARDRGNGELFF. CDR3 nucleotide sequence: TGCAGTGCTAGAGATAGGGGGAACGGGGAGCTGTTTTTT.

The chain combines TRBV11-2 with TRBJ1-1; the D gene is possibly TRBD1 (6 bases). The length of the CDR3 is 16 residues. Germline loops: CDR1 SGHAT, CDR2 FQNNGV. The V end was cut by 0 bases, the J end by 5 bases, with 16 bases between. The chain's CDR3 is CASSLDSSRGWTEAFF. The CDR3 nucleotides are TGTGCCAGCAGCTTAGACTCCTCCAGGGGTTGGACTGAAGCTTTCTTT.

There are a few counts of this clonotype. The genes are TRBV9 and TRBJ1-1, with unresolved D. Per germline, CDR1 SGDLS and CDR2 YYNGEE. Trimming stripped 0 bases from V and 2 bases from J, with 11 bases between. The CDR3 length is 15 residues. CDR3 sequence reads: CASSVALTRNTEAFF. The CDR3 DNA sequence: TGTGCCAGCAGCGTAGCTCTGACACGCAACACTGAAGCTTTCTTT.

The chain uses TRBV27 and TRBJ2-2, with unresolved D. Trimming took 5 bases from V and 2 from J, leaving 15 bases between them. The CDR3 is 16 residues long. In germline, CDR1 is MNHEY, CDR2 SMNVEV (reference sequence). DNA of the CDR3: TGTGCCAGCAGTCTCCCCGGGCCATTAAACACCGGGGAGCTGTTTTTT. Its protein is CASSLPGPLNTGELFF.

Note on this clonotype: Compared with germline, one end of the junction differs, possibly owing to a read error. The chain couples TRBV27 to TRBJ2-1, with 7 positions matching TRBD2. The CDR3 is 13 amino acids. Germline-derived CDR1 and CDR2 are MNHEY and SMNVEV (reference sequence). The DNA of the CDR3 is TGTGCCAGCAGTGGACTAGTGAACAATGAGCCGTTCTTC. Translation: CASSGLVNNEPFF.

This clonotype was detected a few times. One end of the junction does not line up with germline, which may come from a read error. This chain joins TRBV25-1 and TRBJ1-5, with D unresolved. The CDR3 sequence is 17 residues long. Germline V gene sequence: CDR1 MGHDK, CDR2 SYGVNS. The CDR3 here is CASSGNSLDVSNQPQQF. The DNA of the CDR3 is TGTGCCAGCAGTGGAAACTCCCTCGACGTTAGCAATCAGCCCCAGCAGTTT.

The chain employs TRBV7-2 and TRBJ2-1; TRBD1 is a possible D gene (6 bases). V lost 1 base to trimming and J lost 8 bases, with 12 bases between them. Germline V gives CDR1 SGHTA, CDR2 FQGNSA. This CDR3 comprises 14 residues. The CDR3 here is CASSLGQGLDEQFF. The CDR3 bases are TGTGCCAGCAGCTTAGGCCAGGGGCTGGATGAGCAGTTCTTC.

The CDR3 bases are TGCGCCAGCAGCCTTGGGACAAGGGGTGGAGATACGCAGTATTTT. It is translated as CASSLGTRGGDTQYF. V gene TRBV4-1 combines with J gene TRBJ2-3, with D perhaps TRBD1 (6 bases). This CDR3 is built from 15 residues. CDR1 MGHRA and CDR2 YSYEKL come from the germline V gene. Deletions cut 4 bases from V and 5 bases from J, with 16 bases between.

The rearrangement links TRBV21-1 to TRBJ1-1; the DNA was not compared with TRBD1, the D call given in the table. TRBV21-1 is annotated as a pseudogene. This CDR3 region has 16 residues. CDR3 sequence reads: CASSSGGTWVGTEAFF. CDR3 DNA sequence: TGTGCCAGCAGCTCGGGCGGGACGTGGGTCGGGACTGAAGCTTTCTTT.

This clonotype has a handful of counts. This rearrangement joins TRBV28 to TRBJ2-7; TRBD1 aligns across 8 bases. V lost 3 bases to trimming and J lost 3 bases; unmatched junction nucleotides: 7. Germline V gene sequence: CDR1 MDHEN, CDR2 SYDVKM. This CDR3 contains 15 residues. Here the CDR3 reads CASSFGDRRNYEQYF. The CDR3 bases are TGTGCCAGCAGTTTTGGGGACAGGCGGAACTACGAGCAGTACTTC.

In DNA, the CDR3 is TGCGCCAGCAGAATAGCGGGAGCAGGCTACGAGCAGTACTTC. As protein: CASRIAGAGYEQYF. V usage is TRBV5-1 and J usage is TRBJ2-7, with 9 bases aligning to TRBD2. V was pared by 5 bases and J by 3 bases, with 6 bases of the junction left unmatched. The germline V gene encodes CDR1 SGHRS and CDR2 YFSETQ. The CDR3 contains 14 residues.

This chain uses TRBV15 with TRBJ2-2, with D perhaps matching TRBD1 (5 bases). Germline V CDR1 and CDR2: LNHNV, YYDKDF (reference sequence). Trimming pared 1 base from V and 6 bases from J, leaving 15 bases between. This CDR3 contains 16 residues. CDR3 in DNA: TGTGCCACCAGCAGAGGGCAGGGAATCTACGCCGGGGAGCTGTTTTTT. This gives the protein CATSRGQGIYAGELFF.

This clonotype was observed a few times. This rearrangement joins TRBV2 to TRBJ2-7, with TRBD2 matching 7 bases. V shed 8 bases, J shed 5 bases, and the junction held 3 bases outside the gene matches. The CDR3 is 11 amino acids. Germline CDR1 is SNHLY and CDR2 is FYNNEI. CDR3 DNA sequence: TGTGCCAGCGAGCGGGGTAACGAGCAGTACTTC. The encoded protein is CASERGNEQYF.

This clonotype was observed a handful of times. This chain's CDR3 is CASSLMSLGGNTGELFF. The CDR3 DNA sequence: TGCGCCAGCAGCTTGATGTCGCTAGGCGGGAACACCGGGGAGCTGTTTTTT. The chain is built from TRBV5-1 and TRBJ2-2; no reliable D call. The V end lost 1 base, the J end lost 1 base, and 14 bases lay between the germline ends. Germline V CDR1 and CDR2: SGHRS, YFSETQ. The CDR3 runs 17 residues.

This clonotype was detected a few times. This rearrangement joins TRBV4-3 to TRBJ1-5; no definite D call. Trimming stripped 1 base from V and 0 bases from J, with 7 bases between. The germline CDR1 and CDR2 sequences are LGHNA and YSLEER. The CDR3 totals 15 residues. CDR3 amino acids: CASSQGHYSNQPQHF. As DNA, the CDR3 is TGCGCCAGCAGCCAAGGACATTATAGCAATCAGCCCCAGCATTTT.